The clone carrying this TCR beta chain was detected only a few times. What it recognizes is unknown. This sample was included in a study of identical twins. Study-level findings and limits: Beta clonotypes that were abundant in cord blood contained fewer insertions, a pattern absent from memory repertoires.

The V and J ends lost 7 bases and 9 bases respectively, with 18 bases between them. There are 12 residues in the CDR3. Germline CDR1 reads SQVTM; CDR2 reads ANQGSEA. TCRdb reanalysed the 5' RACE reads using MiXCR and keeps one entry per CDR3 protein. The repertoire includes more than 400,000 distinct CDR3 sequences, approximately 16% of them detected once, and roughly 0.44% sits in the top ten. This sample was also put to use in a study of yellow fever vaccine responses in identical twins.

What was sequenced was CD4+ T cells sorted from blood. The V call is TRBV29-1, the J call TRBJ2-5; D might be TRBD2 (6 bases). This TCR was recovered from a woman aged 18-30 years in good health. CDR3 DNA: TGCAGCGGGGAGTCGGGACTCAAATCCCAGTACTTC. It yields the protein CSGESGLKSQYF.